One and the same sample provided the 25 T cell receptor beta chains below, sequenced in a study of cytomegalovirus exposure and HLA in healthy donors. With 60 Vbeta and 13 Jbeta primers, the PCR was carried out. Using immunoSEQ multiplex PCR, the repertoire was profiled, and TCRdb retains in-frame clones only, with some absent. The table lists about 100,000 clones, roughly 80% of them singletons, with roughly 7% in the top ten. Sequences were obtained from PBMCs. Receptors originate from a man aged 40-49 years in good health and CMV-seropositive.

As DNA, the CDR3 is TGTGCCAGCAGCCTTCAGGGGGCGAACTCTTTAGCTAACTATGGCTACACCTTC. Protein product: CASSLQGANSLANYGYTF. The V and J genes are TRBV28 and TRBJ1-2; 8 positions match TRBD1. After removal of 6 bases from V and 0 bases from J, the junction contained 15 bases not matched to a gene. In germline, CDR1 is MDHEN, CDR2 SYDVKM. The CDR3 spans 18 residues.

The rearrangement links TRBV2 to TRBJ1-1; unclear D gene. Trimming left V 2 bases short and J 8 bases short, with 15 bases between. CDR3 length equals 14 residues. The V gene's germline CDR1 is SNHLY and CDR2 FYNNEI. The CDR3 sequence: CASSELSALQEAFF. Written as DNA, the CDR3 is TGTGCCAGCAGTGAACTGAGCGCACTGCAAGAAGCTTTCTTT.

CDR3 DNA: TGTGCCAGCAGCTCCGGGACTAGCGGGGGGCCCAGAGCCTACGAGCAGTACTTC. It is translated as CASSSGTSGGPRAYEQYF. V gene TRBV5-5 combines with J gene TRBJ2-7; 15 nucleotides line up with TRBD2. The CDR3 runs to 18 residues. Trimming at V came to 3 bases and at J to 2 bases, leaving 9 bases not matched to a gene. The germline CDR1 and CDR2 sequences are SGHKS and YYEKEE (reference sequence). The full variable domain, with the rest looked up from reference TRBV5-5 and TRBJ2-7, is DAGVTQSPTHLIKTRGQQVTLRCSPISGHKSVSWYQQVLGQGPQFIFQYYEKEERGRGNFPDRFSARQFPNYSSELNVNALLLGDSALYLCASSSGTSGGPRAYEQYFGPGTRLTVT.

This clone is a singleton in its sample. The chain employs TRBV11-2 and TRBJ2-5, with a possible D match to TRBD2 (6 bases). V was shortened by 3 bases and J by 4 bases, with 12 bases between the two germline ends. This CDR3 has 14 amino acids. Germline V gene lookup returns CDR1 SGHAT and CDR2 FQNNGV. In DNA, the CDR3 is TGTGCCAGCAGCTTGGCCGGGGGTGGAGAGACCCAGTACTTC. Amino acids: CASSLAGGGETQYF.

The chain links TRBV9 to TRBJ2-3, with 8 bases identical to TRBD1. Trimming removed 4 bases from V and 2 bases from J; junction bases left unmatched: 9. Germline V gene data show CDR1 as SGDLS and CDR2 as YYNGEE. The CDR3 is 16 residues long. CDR3 DNA: TGTGCCAGCAGCTCCGGGACAGGTATGTCCACAGATACGCAGTATTTT. It specifies CASSSGTGMSTDTQYF.

This chain joins TRBV5-6 and TRBJ2-7; D gene ambiguous. The V gene lost 6 bases and the J gene lost 6 bases, with 16 bases spanning the gap. This CDR3 is built from 13 residues. Germline V lookup: CDR1 SGHDT, CDR2 YYEEEE. The CDR3 nucleotides read TGTGCCAGCAACCCTACAAATGGGCTCGAGCAGTACTTC. Protein: CASNPTNGLEQYF.

The chain recombines TRBV5-1 with TRBJ1-3; 7 bases are a match to TRBD1. J gave up 4 bases and V 5 bases, and 6 bases lay outside the gene matches. Germline-derived CDR1 and CDR2 are SGHRS and YFSETQ. There are 14 residues in the CDR3. In DNA form, the CDR3 reads TGCGCCAGCAGTACTACAGGGGTCGGAAACACCATATATTTT. Protein: CASSTTGVGNTIYF.

CDR3 coding DNA: TGCGCCAGCAGCTTGGCCCAGGGGGCGCGAACGGACGAGCAGTACTTC. Protein product: CASSLAQGARTDEQYF. J is TRBJ2-7 and V is TRBV5-1; TRBD1 matches 8 bases. CDR1 SGHRS and CDR2 YFSETQ come from the germline V gene. With V trimmed by 0 bases and J by 5 bases, 10 bases remained unmatched. This CDR3 spans 16 amino acids.

This clone was observed a few times. The CDR3 bases are TGTGCCAGCAGCTCGCCTCGCGCGAAAGTCGGGGAGCTGTTTTTT. Amino acid sequence: CASSSPRAKVGELFF. The chain combines TRBV11-2 with TRBJ2-2; D call uncertain. This CDR3 is built from 15 residues. V was trimmed by 4 bases and J by 7 bases, leaving 16 bases between them. Germline V gene data show CDR1 as SGHAT and CDR2 as FQNNGV.

The chain has TRBV11-1 and TRBJ2-2; D is perhaps TRBD2 (6 bases). V dropped 2 bases and J dropped 4 bases, with 17 bases sitting between them. This CDR3 region has 17 residues. Germline CDR1 reads SGHAT; CDR2 reads FQDESV (reference sequence). The CDR3 bases are TGTGCCAGCAGCTTATTGGGACGCGGGGATGTCACCGGGGAGCTGTTTTTT. It encodes CASSLLGRGDVTGELFF. Full variable domain (rest looked up from reference TRBV11-1 and TRBJ2-2): EAEVAQSPRYKITEKSQAVAFWCDPISGHATLYWYRQILGQGPELLVQFQDESVVDDSQLPKDRFSAERLKGVDSTLKIQPAELGDSAMYLCASSLLGRGDVTGELFFGEGSRLTVL.

In its sample, this clone was seen a few times. CDR3 loop: CASDGTSGTGELFF. In DNA, the CDR3 is TGTGCCAGTGACGGGACTAGCGGTACCGGGGAGCTGTTTTTT. The V gene is TRBV19, the J gene TRBJ2-2, with TRBD2 matching over 11 bases. Germline CDR1 is LNHDA and CDR2 is SQIVND (reference sequence). V gave up 8 bases and J gave up 5 bases; unmatched junction bases: 4. The CDR3 runs to 14 residues.

V and J are TRBV28 and TRBJ1-2; 10 nucleotides align to TRBD1. V gave up 5 bases and J gave up 6 bases; unmatched junction bases: 3. Germline-derived CDR1 and CDR2 are MDHEN and SYDVKM. The CDR3 spans 13 residues. As DNA, the CDR3 is TGTGCCAGCAGTGTGACAGGGGGCGATGGCTACACCTTC. Translated, it gives CASSVTGGDGYTF.

The J gene is TRBJ2-7, the V gene TRBV5-6; the D gene is possibly TRBD1 (6 bases). Germline CDR1 SGHDT, CDR2 YYEEEE. Trimming removed 3 bases from V and 3 bases from J, with 7 bases in between. The length of the CDR3 is 12 residues. DNA of the CDR3: TGTGCCAGCAGCTGGGACAACTACGAGCAGTACTTC. Protein sequence: CASSWDNYEQYF.

This sequence joins TRBV28 and TRBJ1-1; TRBD1 matches 8 bases. Trimming took 7 bases from V and 8 from J; bases not matched to a gene: 15. This CDR3 spans 15 amino acids. CDR1 and CDR2 from the germline V gene are MDHEN and SYDVKM. CDR3 sequence: CASNTPGGAVGEAFF. The CDR3 DNA reads TGTGCCAGCAATACCCCAGGGGGCGCAGTCGGGGAAGCTTTCTTT. Full variable domain (outside the CDR3, taken from reference TRBV28 and TRBJ1-1): DVKVTQSSRYLVKRTGEKVFLECVQDMDHENMFWYRQDPGLGLRLIYFSYDVKMKEKGDIPEGYSVSREKKERFSLILESASTNQTSMYLCASNTPGGAVGEAFFGQGTRLTVV.

The rearrangement joins TRBV2 to TRBJ1-4; 8 bases map to TRBD1. The CDR3 consists of 14 residues. Per the germline V gene, CDR1 is SNHLY and CDR2 is FYNNEI. Trimming removed 9 bases from V and 1 base from J; junction bases left unmatched: 4. CDR3 bases: TGTGCCAGTACAGGGGGGCGAACTAATGAAAAACTGTTTTTT. Amino acid sequence: CASTGGRTNEKLFF.

This chain joins TRBV2 and TRBJ1-2; 7 bases map to TRBD1. The CDR3 is made up of 14 amino acids. The germline CDR1 and CDR2 sequences are SNHLY and FYNNEI. V lost 6 bases, J lost 5 bases, and 9 bases stayed unmatched. This CDR3 reads CASSLDGQAYGYTF. DNA for the CDR3: TGTGCCAGCAGCTTAGACGGACAGGCGTATGGCTACACCTTC.

The chain employs TRBV20-1 and TRBJ1-2; D not resolved. This CDR3 comprises 10 residues. V shed 3 bases and J shed 3 bases, with 2 bases lying between them. Germline loops: CDR1 DFQATT, CDR2 SNEGSKA (reference sequence). The CDR3 DNA follows: TGCAGTGCTAGCGACTATGGCTACACCTTC. It is translated as CSASDYGYTF.

V gene TRBV4-3 combines with J gene TRBJ1-1; TRBD1 matches at 10 bases. Germline CDR1 and CDR2: LGHNA and YSLEER. The CDR3 sequence is 12 residues long. Trimming took 1 base from V and 11 from J; bases not matched to a gene: 1. The CDR3 region is CASSQGQGAAFF. CDR3 sequence (DNA): TGCGCCAGCAGCCAAGGACAGGGGGCGGCTTTCTTT.

This clone was observed a single time. The rearrangement joins TRBV6-5 to TRBJ2-5; D gene uncertain. CDR1 and CDR2 from the germline V gene are MNHEY and SVGAGI. The CDR3 loop spans 9 amino acids. V was trimmed by 11 bases and J by 2 bases, leaving 3 bases between them. The CDR3 is CALQETQYF. Written as DNA, the CDR3 is TGTGCCTTACAAGAGACCCAGTACTTC.

In regard to this clone: The same CDR3 arises from other DNA sequences in this sample as well. This sequence joins TRBV7-9 and TRBJ2-1, with D possibly matching TRBD1 (6 bases). This CDR3 spans 14 amino acids. Between the trimmed V and J ends, which lost 2 bases and 5 bases, there was a span of 10 bases. From germline, CDR1 is SEHNR and CDR2 FQNEAQ (reference sequence). The CDR3 sequence is CASSLTQGNNEQFF. CDR3 nucleotide sequence: TGTGCCAGCAGCTTAACACAGGGAAACAATGAGCAGTTCTTC.

The chain links TRBV11-2 to TRBJ2-4; unclear D gene. Trimming took off 3 bases at V and 6 bases at J, with 6 bases between the two ends. This CDR3 has 12 residues. Germline CDR1 SGHAT, CDR2 FQNNGV. In DNA, the CDR3 is TGTGCCAGCAGCTTTGACATAAACATTCAGTACTTC. This translates into CASSFDINIQYF. The whole variable domain, filled in from reference TRBV11-2 and TRBJ2-4, reads EAGVAQSPRYKIIEKRQSVAFWCNPISGHATLYWYQQILGQGPKLLIQFQNNGVVDDSQLPKDRFSAERLKGVDSTLKIQPAKLEDSAVYLCASSFDINIQYFGAGTRLSVL.

This clone was seen more than once but under ten times. The chain joins TRBV27 to TRBJ2-7; 8 bases align to TRBD1. The V gene end was trimmed by 4 bases and the J gene end by 1 base; junction bases not matched to a gene: 12. Germline values: CDR1 MNHEY, CDR2 SMNVEV (reference sequence). The CDR3 covers 17 residues. The DNA of the CDR3 is TGTGCCAGCAGTTCCCCCTCTCAGGGGGCGCGATCCTACGAGCAGTACTTC. This sequence encodes CASSSPSQGARSYEQYF.

This sequence joins TRBV5-4 and TRBJ1-1, with TRBD1 matching 9 bases. V trimming: 5 bases; J trimming: 2 bases; junction bases outside the gene matches: 4. The germline gives CDR1 SGHNT, CDR2 YYREEE (reference sequence). There are 14 residues in the CDR3. Here the CDR3 DNA reads TGTGCCAGCAGGGGGGGACAGGGTAACACTGAAGCTTTCTTT. Translating gives CASRGGQGNTEAFF.

The chain is built from TRBV9 and TRBJ1-5; 7 bases line up with TRBD1. This CDR3 has 15 amino acids. The junction had 7 bases not matched to a gene; V was cut back by 4 bases and J by 3 bases. Germline lookup yields CDR1 SGDLS and CDR2 YYNGEE. CDR3 loop: CASSPTGFNNQPQHF. CDR3 in DNA: TGTGCCAGCAGCCCGACAGGGTTTAACAATCAGCCCCAGCATTTT.

This sequence joins TRBV19 and TRBJ2-5; 10 positions agree with TRBD1. The J segment lost 4 bases and the V segment lost 5 bases, leaving 4 bases of the junction unmatched. The CDR3 has 14 amino acids. The germline CDR1 and CDR2 sequences are LNHDA and SQIVND (reference sequence). The CDR3 nucleotides are TGTGCCAGTAGTCGGACAGGGGGGACAGAGACCCAGTACTTC. Translated, it gives CASSRTGGTETQYF.